At least ten counts were recorded for the clone carrying this T cell receptor (beta chain). Investigators prepared the TCR beta libraries by applying iRepertoire HTBI primers and Arm-PCR of CDR3 regions. Each CDR3 protein is one row after TCRdb ran MiXCR on the multiplex PCR reads. Of 300,000 to 400,000 distinct CDR3 sequences listed, 16% are singletons. V gave up 0 bases and J gave up 7 bases, with 12 bases separating them. Per germline, CDR1 GTSNPN and CDR2 SVGIG (reference sequence). CDR3 length: 14 amino acids. Time point given: newly diagnosed GD, antithyroid drugs for less than 3 months. RNA isolated from PBMCs was used to make the TCR library. The data originate from a study of regulatory T cells in long-lasting Graves disease. Study-wide background: Prior antithyroid drug treatment in newly diagnosed Graves' patients lasted under 3 months.

The data were also submitted as part of a second study, on T cells in Graves' hyperthyroidism and ophthalmopathy. That publication notes: Stable hyperthyroidism was told apart from ophthalmopathy by a model built on 13 V-J features.

The sequencing here drew on peripheral blood mononuclear cells (PBMCs), taken at new diagnosis, from a patient treated with antithyroid drugs. This clonotype was obtained from a man aged 40-50 years with Graves disease. This rearrangement joins TRBV30 to TRBJ1-4; D is possibly TRBD1 (6 bases). The DNA for the CDR3 is TGTGCCTGGAGTGTACAGGGTGGAAGTGAAAAACTGTTTTTT. As protein: CAWSVQGGSEKLFF.